These 20 T cell receptor beta chains share one sample of origin, sequenced in a study of blood T cells in healthy people across ages. PCR was performed a second time for about 7 to 12 cycles using a sample-barcoded 5' primer and a J-beta primer mix. TCRdb reanalysed the 5' RACE reads using MiXCR and keeps one entry per CDR3 protein. The sample lists 1.5 million to 2 million distinct CDR3 sequences; 30% to 40% were seen once. Sequencing was carried out using blood. The receptor set was obtained from a human donor in good health.

Concerning this clonotype: One end of the junction varies from germline; a read error may be responsible. J is TRBJ1-1 and V is TRBV29-1; D is undetermined. CDR1 and CDR2 from the germline V gene are SQVTM and ANQGSEA. This CDR3 comprises 12 residues. The chain's CDR3 is CGVLGPGTEAFF. As DNA, the CDR3 is TGCGGCGTCCTTGGGCCGGGGACTGAAGCTTTCTTT. The entire variable domain, with the rest obtained from reference TRBV29-1 and TRBJ1-1, is as follows: SAVISQKPSRDICQRGTSLTIQCQVDSQVTMMFWYRQQPGQSLTLIATANQGSEATYESGFVIDKFPISRPNLTFSTLTVSNMSPEDSSIYLCGVLGPGTEAFFGQGTRLTVV.

This rearrangement joins TRBV7-2 to TRBJ1-2; D perhaps matches TRBD1 (6 bases). Germline values: CDR1 SGHTA, CDR2 FQGNSA. The CDR3 loop spans 17 amino acids. Trimming removed 3 bases at V and 1 base at J, with 18 bases between. CDR3 DNA sequence: TGTGCCAGCAGCTTGGGGCCGAGGGGGAGAGATAACTATGGCTACACCTTC. Amino acid sequence: CASSLGPRGRDNYGYTF. Together with reference TRBV7-2 and TRBJ1-2, the CDR3 gives the full variable domain: GAGVSQSPSNKVTEKGKDVELRCDPISGHTALYWYRQSLGQGLEFLIYFQGNSAPDKSGLPSDRFSAERTGGSVSTLTIQRTQQEDSAVYLCASSLGPRGRDNYGYTFGSGTRLTVV.

The V and J genes are TRBV12-3 or TRBV12-4 and TRBJ2-7; the D gene is possibly TRBD1 (5 bases). The CDR3 runs 13 residues. V was trimmed by 6 bases and J by 9 bases, leaving 18 bases between them. In nucleotides, the CDR3 is TGTGCCAGCAGCCCGGAAGGGGTCCCAGTGCAGTACTTC. Translating gives CASSPEGVPVQYF.

This clonotype was detected only a few times. The chain recombines TRBV6-5 with TRBJ1-5, with unresolved D. CDR3 size: 18 residues. Trimming left V 4 bases short and J 4 bases short, with 23 bases between. Per germline, CDR1 MNHEY and CDR2 SVGAGI. The DNA of the CDR3 is TGTGCCAGCAGTTCCCTTGGCGGCACAAGGGCGGGAAATCAGCCCCAGCATTTT. It yields the protein CASSSLGGTRAGNQPQHF.

The V gene is TRBV30, the J gene TRBJ2-3; 10 bases fit TRBD2. Germline CDR1 and CDR2: GTSNPN and SVGIG (reference sequence). The CDR3 contains 14 residues. V shed 5 bases and J 0 bases; nucleotides not matched to a gene: 2. The CDR3 DNA follows: TGTGCCTGGTTAGCGGGGGGAAGCACAGATACGCAGTATTTT. This gives the protein CAWLAGGSTDTQYF.

The J gene is TRBJ2-1, the V gene TRBV6-5; 9 nucleotides align to TRBD2. CDR1 and CDR2 (germline): MNHEY, SVGAGI. CDR3 length equals 16 residues. V lost 5 bases to trimming and J lost 6 bases; unmatched junction nucleotides: 11. CDR3 sequence reads: CASSQQRGLASNEQFF. The DNA of the CDR3 is TGTGCCAGCAGTCAACAGAGGGGACTAGCAAGCAATGAGCAGTTCTTC.

CDR3 in amino acids: CASSLKGQGTEAFF. Written as DNA, the CDR3 is TGTGCCAGCAGCTTAAAGGGGCAGGGCACTGAAGCTTTCTTT. The V call is TRBV7-3, the J call TRBJ1-1; D perhaps matches TRBD1 (5 bases). CDR1 is SGHTA and CDR2 is FQGTGA in the germline V gene. V was cut by 1 base and J by 4 bases, with 10 bases left in between. This CDR3 spans 14 amino acids.

The rearrangement joins TRBV4-2 to TRBJ1-1; D perhaps matches TRBD1 (6 bases). The V gene lost 0 bases and the J gene lost 9 bases, with 14 bases spanning the gap. CDR3 length equals 14 residues. The germline CDR1 and CDR2 sequences are LGHNA and YNFKEQ. The CDR3 DNA is TGTGCCAGCAGCCAAGACCCCGGGACATCTAAAGCTTTCTTT. Translation: CASSQDPGTSKAFF.

This clonotype showed up just a few times. The chain links TRBV4-1 to TRBJ2-2; no firm D call. The CDR3 runs 20 residues. Trimming took off 3 bases at V and 0 bases at J, with 23 bases between the two ends. Germline V lookup: CDR1 MGHRA, CDR2 YSYEKL. CDR3 in amino acids: CASSHFRPTLGVANTGELFF. In DNA, the CDR3 is TGCGCCAGCAGCCATTTCCGTCCAACCCTTGGGGTCGCGAACACCGGGGAGCTGTTTTTT.

This rearrangement joins TRBV29-1 to TRBJ1-1, with a weak D call TRBD1 (5 bases). The V gene's germline CDR1 is SQVTM and CDR2 ANQGSEA. Trimming pared 6 bases from V and 6 bases from J, leaving 17 bases between. The CDR3 runs to 13 residues. The chain's CDR3 is CSVIVGTLAEAFF. CDR3 nucleotides: TGCAGCGTGATCGTCGGGACCCTTGCTGAAGCTTTCTTT.

Turning to this clonotype: The junction and the germline gene differ at one end; a read error may be behind it. The CDR3 DNA reads TGTGTCAGCAGTCGCTTGGGGGATGAGCAGTTCTTC. It yields the protein CVSSRLGDEQFF. V and J are TRBV6-5 and TRBJ2-1; the D call may be TRBD1 or TRBD2 (5 bases each). Germline CDR1 MNHEY, CDR2 SVGAGI. The CDR3 totals 12 residues.

There are a few counts of this clonotype. V is TRBV12-3 or TRBV12-4 and J is TRBJ2-5; perhaps TRBD2 as D (5 bases). TRBJ2-7 explains the end of the DNA better; the J call may be wrong. This CDR3 contains 14 residues. The CDR3 protein is CASSLVSREGEQYF. CDR3 bases: TGTGCCAGCAGTTTAGTTTCCCGAGAGGGCGAGCAGTACTTC.

This clonotype showed up just a few times. The chain carries TRBV7-7 and TRBJ1-3; unclear D gene. CDR1 and CDR2 from the germline V gene are SSHAT and FNYEAQ (reference sequence). Trimming removed 10 bases from V and 0 bases from J, with 13 bases in between. The CDR3 contains 14 residues. The CDR3 DNA sequence: TGTGCCACCGGACCGAATTCCTCTGGAAACACCATATATTTT. It encodes CATGPNSSGNTIYF.

This clonotype was recorded only once. It is unclear where the CDR3 begins or ends on the DNA, so no DNA is shown, and the CDR3 is as TCRdb lists it. The rearrangement joins TRBV29-1 to TRBJ1-2; no DNA check was done on the table's D call, TRBD1. With termini counted, the CDR3 has 13 amino acids. Germline V lookup: CDR1 SQVTM, CDR2 ANQGSEA. The CDR3 loop is CSVSGVGFYGCTF.

In its sample, this clonotype was seen once. The chain combines TRBV6-2 or TRBV6-3 with TRBJ2-7; D is undetermined. The germline V and J ends were trimmed by 1 base and 4 bases, with 20 bases remaining between them. The germline V gene has CDR1 MNHEY and CDR2 SVGEGT. This CDR3 contains 17 residues. The CDR3 sequence: CASSYFQTVRTGYEQYF. The CDR3 bases are TGTGCCAGCAGTTACTTCCAAACGGTCCGGACCGGATACGAGCAGTACTTC.

This clonotype was counted between two and nine times. CDR3 bases: TGCGCCAGCAGCCGTGACAGCCCTGGGAATGAGCAGTTCTTC. Translating it yields CASSRDSPGNEQFF. V is TRBV4-1 and J is TRBJ2-1; maybe TRBD1 (5 bases). Per germline, CDR1 MGHRA and CDR2 YSYEKL. The ends were cut back, 4 bases at V and 7 bases at J, with 14 bases in the middle. This CDR3 is 14 amino acids long.

V usage is TRBV6-6 and J usage is TRBJ1-2, with D tentatively TRBD1 (6 bases). Germline V gene lookup returns CDR1 MNHNY and CDR2 SVGAGI (reference sequence). Deletions cut 7 bases from V and 7 bases from J, with 19 bases between. This CDR3 contains 14 residues. The CDR3 coding sequence is TGTGCCAGCATCCCAGTCTTGACGGGGGCTGGCTACACCTTC. Translation: CASIPVLTGAGYTF.

The chain is built from TRBV7-6 and TRBJ1-4, with D possibly matching TRBD1 (6 bases). The ends were cut back, 5 bases at V and 7 bases at J, with 8 bases in the middle. The germline gives CDR1 SGHVS, CDR2 FNYEAQ. The CDR3 runs to 12 residues. The CDR3 spells CASSPGVEKLFF. The CDR3 nucleotides are TGTGCCAGCAGCCCAGGGGTTGAAAAACTGTTTTTT.

This clonotype was found many times. The genes are TRBV4-2 and TRBJ2-3, with 10 nucleotides matching TRBD1. Germline CDR1 is LGHNA and CDR2 is YNFKEQ. The V segment lost 1 base and the J segment 3 bases; nucleotides outside the gene matches: 4. The CDR3 sequence is 16 residues long. In DNA form, the CDR3 reads TGTGCCAGCAGCCAAGGGGACAGGGGAGTTACAGATACGCAGTATTTT. This gives the protein CASSQGDRGVTDTQYF.

The gene calls are TRBV18 and TRBJ2-4; 10 positions agree with TRBD1. The DNA end lines up better with TRBJ2-7; the J call may be wrong. The CDR3 totals 15 residues. The germline V gene has CDR1 KGHSH and CDR2 LQKENI. The CDR3 DNA follows: TGTGCCACCTTCTCCTCCCGGGACAGGGGCTACGAGCAGTACTTC. Translating it yields CATFSSRDRGYEQYF.